This passage covers 29 T cell receptor beta chains from one sample sequenced in a study of beta chain features in type 1 diabetes (dated by TCRdb to the late 2010s). The library was produced with the immunoSEQ multiplex PCR assay. All of the isolated RNA was reverse transcribed with the High Capacity cDNA Reverse Transcription Kit, so expressed TCRB transcripts were sequenced. Held by TCRdb, this immuneACCESS table contains in-frame sequences only and omits some clones. Under half of the omission traces to an unresolved V gene where checked; the cause of the rest is unknown. In this sample the table shows around 15,000 clones, about 55% of which occur a single time. The leading ten clones occupy over 0.4% of the sample. Material: stem cell memory CD4+ T cells from blood. Reading the label with the study, this specimen's cell subset or site is: stem cell-like memory CD4+ T cells. These receptors originate from a young woman in good health.

The chain recombines TRBV6-6 with TRBJ2-7; 11 bases fit TRBD1. CDR1 is MNHNY, CDR2 SVGAGI, per germline (reference sequence). This CDR3 has 15 residues. After removal of 6 bases from V and 3 bases from J, the junction contained 7 bases not matched to a gene. CDR3 nucleotide sequence: TGTGCCAGCAGGCACGGGACAGGGGGGAACTACGAGCAGTACTTC. Its protein is CASRHGTGGNYEQYF.

The J gene is TRBJ2-4, the V gene TRBV5-1, with TRBD1 matching 9 bases. The CDR3 contains 16 residues. Unmatched junction bases numbered 11, after V lost 4 bases and J lost 6 bases. CDR1 and CDR2 from the germline V gene are SGHRS and YFSETQ. The CDR3 spells CASSPLPGTGLNIQYF. The CDR3 DNA is TGCGCCAGCAGCCCGTTGCCCGGGACAGGGTTAAACATTCAGTACTTC.

This clone occurred once. This sequence joins TRBV9 and TRBJ1-2; D ambiguous. The CDR3 totals 14 residues. Germline CDR1 is SGDLS and CDR2 is YYNGEE. Between the trimmed V and J ends, which lost 2 bases and 4 bases, there was a span of 12 bases. CDR3 DNA sequence: TGTGCCAGCAGCGTGGGAGGTTTCGGCTATGGCTACACCTTC. Translated: CASSVGGFGYGYTF.

The genes are TRBV15 and TRBJ2-1; 11 nucleotides agree with TRBD2. This CDR3 has 18 residues. J gave up 1 base and V 0 bases, and 5 bases lay outside the gene matches. Per the germline V gene, CDR1 is LNHNV and CDR2 is YYDKDF (reference sequence). As DNA, the CDR3 is TGTGCCACCAGCAGAGATGGCCTAGCGGGAGGTTCCTACAATGAGCAGTTCTTC. This codes for CATSRDGLAGGSYNEQFF.

The rearrangement uses TRBV5-4 and TRBJ2-1; D remains unclear. This CDR3 is built from 12 residues. CDR1 and CDR2 from the germline V gene are SGHNT and YYREEE (reference sequence). Trimming pared 5 bases from V and 7 bases from J, leaving 10 bases between. In DNA, the CDR3 is TGTGCCAGCAGTCTTCCCGGGAATGAGCAGTTCTTC. Its protein is CASSLPGNEQFF.

The V and J genes are TRBV7-9 and TRBJ1-2; D gene unclear. V shed 2 bases and J shed 0 bases, with 10 bases lying between them. CDR3 length: 15 amino acids. Germline CDR1 and CDR2: SEHNR and FQNEAQ (reference sequence). CDR3 sequence (DNA): TGTGCCAGCAGCTTATATGACATAGCTAACTATGGCTACACCTTC. As protein: CASSLYDIANYGYTF.

The chain carries TRBV5-1 and TRBJ2-2; possibly TRBD2 for D (6 bases). The CDR3 is 16 amino acids. Trimming left V 3 bases short and J 0 bases short, with 12 bases between. Germline values: CDR1 SGHRS, CDR2 YFSETQ. Written as DNA, the CDR3 is TGCGCCAGCAGCTCCTTTGGGGGGTCGAACACCGGGGAGCTGTTTTTT. It encodes CASSSFGGSNTGELFF.

The chain links TRBV5-1 to TRBJ2-5; TRBD2 agrees at 11 bases. Germline values: CDR1 SGHRS, CDR2 YFSETQ. The CDR3 sequence is 16 residues long. With 0 bases clipped from V and 1 base from J, the junction kept 2 bases outside the gene matches. The DNA of the CDR3 is TGCGCCAGCAGCTTGGCTAGCGGGGGGCTCCAAGAGACCCAGTACTTC. The encoded protein is CASSLASGGLQETQYF.

CDR3 sequence reads: CASSRQWAGPPYEQYF. In nucleotides, the CDR3 is TGTGCCAGCAGCCGACAGTGGGCAGGGCCCCCCTACGAGCAGTACTTC. The gene calls are TRBV7-2 and TRBJ2-7; TRBD1 might be the D (5 bases). CDR1 is SGHTA and CDR2 is FQGNSA in the germline V gene. CDR3 length: 16 residues. The V end was cut by 5 bases, the J end by 2 bases, with 19 bases between.

The CDR3: CASMDRGAYEQYF. CDR3 coding DNA: TGTGCCAGCATGGACAGGGGAGCCTACGAGCAGTACTTC. This chain uses TRBV2 with TRBJ2-7; TRBD1 matches 9 bases. J was trimmed by 2 bases and V by 7 bases; bases with no gene match: 3. Germline loops: CDR1 SNHLY, CDR2 FYNNEI. This CDR3 has 13 amino acids.

This clone came up a few times. The chain has TRBV5-4 and TRBJ2-5; D possibly corresponds to TRBD2 (5 bases). In germline, CDR1 is SGHNT, CDR2 YYREEE (reference sequence). The CDR3 has 15 amino acids. Trimming removed 2 bases from V and 2 bases from J, with 13 bases in between. The CDR3 DNA is TGTGCCAGCAGCTTAGGGATGACGGGACAAGAGACCCAGTACTTC. It yields the protein CASSLGMTGQETQYF.

This chain uses TRBV10-2 with TRBJ2-2; D is unresolved. The V gene lost 3 bases and the J gene lost 6 bases, with 11 bases spanning the gap. The CDR3 is 14 amino acids. Germline V gene data show CDR1 as WSHSY and CDR2 as SAAADI. CDR3 nucleotide sequence: TGCGCCAGCAGTGATCCAGGAACCTCCGGGGAGCTGTTTTTT. Translation gives CASSDPGTSGELFF.

This clone was found a few times. The CDR3 reads CASSLAQQGAGETQYF. The CDR3 DNA reads TGCGCCAGCAGCTTGGCTCAACAGGGGGCTGGTGAGACCCAGTACTTC. This chain joins TRBV5-1 and TRBJ2-5, with TRBD1 identical over 9 bases. J lost 5 bases, V lost 0 bases, and 8 bases had no gene match. The CDR3 length is 16 residues. The germline V gene has CDR1 SGHRS and CDR2 YFSETQ.

The V gene is TRBV27, the J gene TRBJ2-5, with D hard to call. Germline V gene sequence: CDR1 MNHEY, CDR2 SMNVEV (reference sequence). The CDR3 sequence is 16 residues long. The V gene lost 1 base and the J gene lost 1 base, with 13 bases spanning the gap. The CDR3 region is CASSLFGRRPQETQYF. DNA for the CDR3: TGTGCCAGCAGTTTATTTGGCAGGCGACCCCAAGAGACCCAGTACTTC.

The chain carries TRBV30 and TRBJ1-6; D is possibly TRBD1 (5 bases). This CDR3 is 15 amino acids long. CDR1 is GTSNPN, CDR2 SVGIG, per germline (reference sequence). The V end was cut by 4 bases, the J end by 9 bases, with 19 bases between. The CDR3 spells CAWTHSRVRGSPLHF. The CDR3 DNA reads TGTGCCTGGACCCATTCCAGGGTGAGAGGTTCACCCCTCCACTTT.

This chain links TRBV5-1 with TRBJ2-1; 8 bases agree with TRBD2. This CDR3 is built from 16 residues. Germline V gene lookup returns CDR1 SGHRS and CDR2 YFSETQ. V gave up 6 bases and J gave up 0 bases; unmatched junction bases: 8. The CDR3, as DNA: TGCGCCAGCACCCGACTAGCGCGAAGCTCCTACAATGAGCAGTTCTTC. Encoded protein: CASTRLARSSYNEQFF. Drawing the rest from reference TRBV5-1 and TRBJ2-1, the complete variable domain is KAGVTQTPRYLIKTRGQQVTLSCSPISGHRSVSWYQQTPGQGLQFLFEYFSETQRNKGNFPGRFSGRQFSNSRSEMNVSTLELGDSALYLCASTRLARSSYNEQFFGPGTRLTVL.

The chain is built from TRBV30 and TRBJ2-7, with D possibly matching TRBD2 (5 bases). This CDR3 is 11 amino acids long. The V and J ends lost 5 bases and 6 bases respectively, with 11 bases between them. Per germline, CDR1 GTSNPN and CDR2 SVGIG (reference sequence). The DNA for the CDR3 is TGTGCCTGGGGACTTCTTTCCGAGCAGTACTTC. Translation gives CAWGLLSEQYF.

This clone turned up a few times. The chain combines TRBV5-1 with TRBJ2-2, with a weak D call TRBD1 (6 bases). CDR1 SGHRS and CDR2 YFSETQ come from the germline V gene. The CDR3 sequence is 17 residues long. V was trimmed by 0 bases and J by 2 bases, leaving 14 bases between them. The CDR3, as DNA: TGCGCCAGCAGCTTGGCCTGGATGGGGGCCAACACCGGGGAGCTGTTTTTT. Protein product: CASSLAWMGANTGELFF.

This clone appeared a few times. The V gene is TRBV6-1, the J gene TRBJ2-7; 9 bases line up with TRBD1. The V gene end was trimmed by 1 base and the J gene end by 5 bases; junction bases not matched to a gene: 12. Germline CDR1 reads MNHNS; CDR2 reads SASEGT. The CDR3 runs 17 residues. The CDR3 DNA is TGTGCCAGCAGTGAAGAAGGGAGGGGACAGGGAACGGACGAGCAGTACTTC. As protein: CASSEEGRGQGTDEQYF.

The rearrangement uses TRBV2 and TRBJ1-5; no reliable D call. Germline V gives CDR1 SNHLY, CDR2 FYNNEI. The CDR3 contains 13 residues. V lost 2 bases to trimming and J lost 7 bases, with 9 bases between them. As DNA, the CDR3 is TGTGCCAGCAGTGAACAATCACTACAGCCCCAGCATTTT. Protein product: CASSEQSLQPQHF.

The chain recombines TRBV19 with TRBJ2-5; 7 positions agree with TRBD2. Germline V lookup: CDR1 LNHDA, CDR2 SQIVND (reference sequence). The CDR3 covers 14 residues. V lost 4 bases and J lost 6; bases outside the gene matches: 8. The CDR3 loop is CASSKEASGKTQYF. For the CDR3, the DNA is TGTGCCAGTAGTAAGGAAGCTAGCGGAAAGACCCAGTACTTC.

Here the CDR3 DNA reads TGTGCCTGGAGCGATGGACAGTATGGCTACACCTTC. Translated, it gives CAWSDGQYGYTF. The chain couples TRBV30 to TRBJ1-2, with D possibly TRBD1 on 6 matching bases. V was pared by 3 bases and J by 5 bases, with 10 bases between. The CDR3 has 12 residues. CDR1 is GTSNPN and CDR2 is SVGIG in the germline V gene (reference sequence).

In DNA, the CDR3 is TGTGCCAGCAGCCTCCCGGGAGGACCGAACACCGGGGAGCTGTTTTTT. Amino acid sequence: CASSLPGGPNTGELFF. The genes are TRBV9 and TRBJ2-2; TRBD2 agrees at 7 bases. The CDR3 loop spans 16 amino acids. Germline values: CDR1 SGDLS, CDR2 YYNGEE. V was pared by 4 bases and J by 0 bases, with 6 bases of the junction left unmatched.

CDR3 region: CASSEGGGPYEQYF. CDR3 sequence (DNA): TGTGCCAGCTCAGAAGGAGGAGGTCCCTACGAGCAGTACTTC. V usage is TRBV6-5 and J usage is TRBJ2-5; a possible D gene is TRBD2 (5 bases). The DNA matches TRBJ2-7 better at its end, which makes the J call doubtful. Germline V lookup: CDR1 MNHEY, CDR2 SVGAGI. CDR3 size: 14 residues.

CDR3 protein: CASSSRGLGGAGELFF. The CDR3 DNA sequence: TGTGCCAGCAGCTCCCGTGGACTAGGAGGTGCCGGGGAGCTGTTTTTT. The V and J genes are TRBV7-9 and TRBJ2-2; 7 bases match TRBD2. The trim removed 4 bases at V and 6 bases at J, leaving 11 bases unmatched. The CDR3 runs 16 residues. The germline CDR1 and CDR2 sequences are SEHNR and FQNEAQ (reference sequence). The full variable domain, completed using reference TRBV7-9 and TRBJ2-2, is DTGVSQNPRHKITKRGQNVTFRCDPISEHNRLYWYRQTLGQGPEFLTYFQNEAQLEKSRLLSDRFSAERPKGSFSTLEIQRTEQGDSAMYLCASSSRGLGGAGELFFGEGSRLTVL.

This clone was seen only a few times. J is TRBJ1-4 and V is TRBV4-3; no reliable D call. In germline, CDR1 is LGHNA, CDR2 YSLEER. The V gene lost 2 bases and the J gene lost 5 bases, with 9 bases spanning the gap. The CDR3 consists of 14 residues. CDR3 DNA: TGCGCCAGCAGCCAATGGGCCTTGAATGAAAAACTGTTTTTT. The encoded protein is CASSQWALNEKLFF.

The DNA for the CDR3 is TGTGCCAGTAAACTGGGACAGGAGTATGGCTACACCTTC. Translating gives CASKLGQEYGYTF. The chain is built from TRBV19 and TRBJ1-2; 8 bases line up with TRBD1. Germline CDR1 LNHDA, CDR2 SQIVND (reference sequence). After removal of 7 bases from V and 5 bases from J, the junction contained 6 bases not matched to a gene. The CDR3 is 13 residues long.

This clone was detected only a few times. The genes are TRBV5-1 and TRBJ2-7; D might be TRBD2 (5 bases). CDR3 length: 17 amino acids. V was shortened by 0 bases and J by 1 base, with 17 bases between the two germline ends. The germline CDR1 and CDR2 sequences are SGHRS and YFSETQ. The CDR3 sequence is CASSLEVVADYSYEQYF. CDR3 coding DNA: TGCGCCAGCAGCTTGGAAGTTGTGGCAGACTATTCCTACGAGCAGTACTTC.

Only a few counts were recorded for this clone. This chain uses TRBV19 with TRBJ1-5; D unresolved. Deletions cut 8 bases from V and 1 base from J, with 9 bases between. CDR1 is LNHDA and CDR2 is SQIVND in the germline V gene (reference sequence). The CDR3 totals 13 residues. CDR3 nucleotide sequence: TGTGCCAGTTGGGGAGTGAGCAATCAGCCCCAGCATTTT. Protein product: CASWGVSNQPQHF.